This T cell receptor beta chain is from a study of T cells after yellow fever vaccination. Study-wide results and limits: Overlap between CD4 and CD8 compartments was detected for a small share of clonotypes.

The V gene end was trimmed by 3 bases and the J gene end by 3 bases; junction bases not matched to a gene: 5. This CDR3 contains 14 residues. The germline V gene has CDR1 MGHRA and CDR2 YSYEKL. About this clonotype: Antigen: not known.

Generation of TCR cDNA used 5'RACE template switching (which added a universal primer site and UMIs). TCRdb called the 5' RACE reads again in MiXCR, with one record for every CDR3 protein. The data contain about 580,000 distinct CDR3 sequences, around 17% of them seen just once; the ten biggest clones take up roughly 17%. The sequence came from a man aged 18 to 30 who received the YFV17D yellow fever vaccine. The rearrangement joins TRBV4-1 to TRBJ2-7, with 7 bases aligning to TRBD1. Sequenced material: PBMCs, taken about 5 days after the first yellow fever vaccination. Written as DNA, the CDR3 is TGCGCCAGCAGCCATAGGACAGGCAGCTACGAGCAGTACTTC. Protein sequence: CASSHRTGSYEQYF.